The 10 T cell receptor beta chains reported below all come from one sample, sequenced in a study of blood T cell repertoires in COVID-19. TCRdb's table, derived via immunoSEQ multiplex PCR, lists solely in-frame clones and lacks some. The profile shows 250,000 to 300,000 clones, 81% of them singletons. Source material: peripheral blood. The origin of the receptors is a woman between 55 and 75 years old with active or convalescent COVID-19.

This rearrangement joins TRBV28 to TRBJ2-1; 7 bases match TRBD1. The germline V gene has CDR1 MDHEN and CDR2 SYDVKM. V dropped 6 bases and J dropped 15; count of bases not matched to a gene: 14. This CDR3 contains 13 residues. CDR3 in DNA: TGTGCCAGCAGCCCCGGGGACAAAAACAGGGGGTTCTTC. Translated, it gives CASSPGDKNRGFF.

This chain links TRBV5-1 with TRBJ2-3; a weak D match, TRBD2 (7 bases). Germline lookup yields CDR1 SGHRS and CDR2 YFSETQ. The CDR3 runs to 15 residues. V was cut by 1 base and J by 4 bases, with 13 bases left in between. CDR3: CASSLWGGSADTQYF. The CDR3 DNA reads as TGCGCCAGCAGCTTGTGGGGGGGCTCCGCAGATACGCAGTATTTT.

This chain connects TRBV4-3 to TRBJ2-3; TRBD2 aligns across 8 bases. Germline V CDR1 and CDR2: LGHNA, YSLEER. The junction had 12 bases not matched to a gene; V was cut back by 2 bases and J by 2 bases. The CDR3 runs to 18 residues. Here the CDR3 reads CASSQLPPGGQVTDTQYF. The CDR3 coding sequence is TGCGCCAGCAGCCAACTGCCCCCGGGGGGGCAGGTCACAGATACGCAGTATTTT.

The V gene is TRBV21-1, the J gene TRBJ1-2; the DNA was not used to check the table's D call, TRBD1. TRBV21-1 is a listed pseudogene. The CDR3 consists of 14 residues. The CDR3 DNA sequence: TGTGCCAGCAGCTCCTCAGGACAGGGCTATGGCTACACCTTC. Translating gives CASSSSGQGYGYTF.

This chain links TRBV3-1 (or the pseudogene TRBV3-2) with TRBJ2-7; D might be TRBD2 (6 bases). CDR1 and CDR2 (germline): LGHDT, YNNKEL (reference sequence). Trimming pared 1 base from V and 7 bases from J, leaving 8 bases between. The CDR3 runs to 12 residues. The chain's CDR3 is CASSQAGVEQYF. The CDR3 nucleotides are TGTGCCAGCAGCCAAGCGGGGGTTGAGCAGTACTTC.

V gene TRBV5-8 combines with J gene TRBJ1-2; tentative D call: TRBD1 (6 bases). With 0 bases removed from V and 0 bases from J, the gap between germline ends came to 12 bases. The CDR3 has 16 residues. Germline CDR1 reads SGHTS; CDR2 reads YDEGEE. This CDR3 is CASSLGWQGSNYGYTF. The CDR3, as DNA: TGTGCCAGCAGCTTGGGTTGGCAGGGGTCTAACTATGGCTACACCTTC.

The DNA of the CDR3 is TGTGCCAGCAGTGACTCGATCGGTAATTCACCCCTCCACTTT. It encodes CASSDSIGNSPLHF. The rearrangement uses TRBV6-4 and TRBJ1-6; the D is unclear. The CDR3 loop spans 14 amino acids. Germline CDR1 and CDR2: MRHNA and SNTAGT. V was trimmed by 0 bases and J by 6 bases, leaving 6 bases between them.

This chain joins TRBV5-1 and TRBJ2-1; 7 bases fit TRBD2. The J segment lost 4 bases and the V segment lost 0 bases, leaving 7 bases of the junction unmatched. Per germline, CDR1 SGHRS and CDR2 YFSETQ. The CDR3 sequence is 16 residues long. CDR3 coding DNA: TGCGCCAGCAGCTTGGAAGCGCGGGGGAGATACAATGAGCAGTTCTTC. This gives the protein CASSLEARGRYNEQFF. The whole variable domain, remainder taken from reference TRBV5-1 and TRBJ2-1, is KAGVTQTPRYLIKTRGQQVTLSCSPISGHRSVSWYQQTPGQGLQFLFEYFSETQRNKGNFPGRFSGRQFSNSRSEMNVSTLELGDSALYLCASSLEARGRYNEQFFGPGTRLTVL.

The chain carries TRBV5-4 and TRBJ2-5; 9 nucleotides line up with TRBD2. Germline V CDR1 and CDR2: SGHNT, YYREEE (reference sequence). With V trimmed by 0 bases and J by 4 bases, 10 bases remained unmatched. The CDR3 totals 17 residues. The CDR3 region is CASSLDAGGGAGETQYF. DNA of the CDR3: TGTGCCAGCAGCTTGGATGCCGGCGGGGGGGCAGGAGAGACCCAGTACTTC. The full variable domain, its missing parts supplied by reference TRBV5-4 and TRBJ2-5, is ETGVTQSPTHLIKTRGQQVTLRCSSQSGHNTVSWYQQALGQGPQFIFQYYREEENGRGNFPPRFSGLQFPNYSSELNVNALELDDSALYLCASSLDAGGGAGETQYFGPGTRLLVL.

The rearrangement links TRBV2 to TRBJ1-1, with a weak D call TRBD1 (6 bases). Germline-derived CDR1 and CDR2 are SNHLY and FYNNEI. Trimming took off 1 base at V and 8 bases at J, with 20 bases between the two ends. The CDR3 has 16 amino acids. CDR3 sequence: CASSEGGQITGGEAFF. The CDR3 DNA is TGTGCCAGCAGTGAAGGGGGGCAAATAACAGGTGGCGAAGCTTTCTTT.